This passage covers 31 T cell receptor beta chains from one sample sequenced in a study of blood T cell repertoires in COVID-19. Sequenced by immunoSEQ multiplex PCR; TCRdb stores in-frame clones only, minus some. The data show 83,000 or so clones, approximately 77% seen once. The sequenced material came from peripheral blood. These receptors came from an elderly woman with acute or convalescent COVID-19.

CDR3 in amino acids: CASSQAGLAEFF. CDR3 nucleotides: TGTGCCAGCAGCCAAGCGGGCCTAGCGGAGTTCTTC. The chain joins TRBV3-1 (or the pseudogene TRBV3-2) to TRBJ2-1; 7 positions match TRBD2. Germline CDR1 LGHDT, CDR2 YNNKEL (reference sequence). V lost 1 base, J lost 14 bases, and 5 bases stayed unmatched. The CDR3 length is 12 residues.

The genes are TRBV7-2 and TRBJ1-1; possible D gene TRBD1, 5 bases. The CDR3 totals 14 residues. The germline V and J ends were trimmed by 3 bases and 0 bases, with 8 bases remaining between them. The germline CDR1 and CDR2 sequences are SGHTA and FQGNSA. CDR3 nucleotides: TGTGCCAGCAGCTTCGACAGCATGAACACTGAAGCTTTCTTT. It translates to CASSFDSMNTEAFF.

This clone was observed a few times. The chain combines TRBV11-2 with TRBJ2-2, with D unresolved. In germline, CDR1 is SGHAT, CDR2 FQNNGV. The CDR3 totals 13 residues. V lost 5 bases and J 7 bases, leaving 11 bases between the germline ends. The CDR3 sequence is CASSPYPGGELFF. CDR3 nucleotide sequence: TGTGCCAGCAGCCCCTACCCAGGCGGGGAGCTGTTTTTT.

The rearrangement links TRBV7-3 to TRBJ2-1, with D tentatively TRBD2 (7 bases). The V end was cut by 5 bases, the J end by 9 bases, with 20 bases between. From germline, CDR1 is SGHTA and CDR2 FQGTGA. The CDR3 is 15 amino acids. The CDR3 DNA is TGTGCCAGCAGCCCCGGTGGGGGGGGGCGAAGTGAGCAGTTCTTC. As protein: CASSPGGGGRSEQFF. Full variable domain (remainder filled in from reference TRBV7-3 and TRBJ2-1): GAGVSQTPSNKVTEKGKYVELRCDPISGHTALYWYRQSLGQGPEFLIYFQGTGAADDSGLPNDRFFAVRPEGSVSTLKIQRTERGDSAVYLCASSPGGGGRSEQFFGPGTRLTVL.

This clone has just a few counts. The chain joins TRBV30 to TRBJ1-2; D might be TRBD1 (6 bases). In germline, CDR1 is GTSNPN, CDR2 SVGIG (reference sequence). The CDR3 runs 12 residues. V lost 1 base, J lost 4 bases, and 7 bases lay in between. DNA for the CDR3: TGTGCCTGGAGTGGGGGGCCCTATGGCTACACCTTC. Amino acid sequence: CAWSGGPYGYTF.

The chain couples TRBV18 to TRBJ1-1; 7 nucleotides align to TRBD1. The germline V gene encodes CDR1 KGHSH and CDR2 LQKENI. The length of the CDR3 is 17 residues. Trimming cost V 4 bases and J 6 bases; bases outside gene matches: 17. This CDR3 is CASSRVRQGIDAAEAFF. The CDR3 nucleotides read TGTGCCAGCTCACGCGTGCGACAGGGAATAGATGCGGCTGAAGCTTTCTTT. Based on the CDR3 plus reference TRBV18 and TRBJ1-1, the full variable domain is NAGVMQNPRHLVRRRGQEARLRCSPMKGHSHVYWYRQLPEEGLKFMVYLQKENIIDESGMPKERFSAEFPKEGPSILRIQQVVRGDSAAYFCASSRVRQGIDAAEAFFGQGTRLTVV.

The count of this clone is one. V and J are TRBV7-2 and TRBJ1-5; D ambiguous. Germline V CDR1 and CDR2: SGHTA, FQGNSA. V dropped 4 bases and J dropped 2 bases, with 18 bases sitting between them. The CDR3 extends over 17 amino acids. The CDR3 DNA follows: TGTGCCAGCAGCTCCGCTCAGGCCCCGAGGGGCAATCAGCCCCAGCATTTT. Protein product: CASSSAQAPRGNQPQHF.

In this sample, this clone turned up once. The junction departs from germline at one end; a sequencing error may be responsible. The gene calls are TRBV6-2 or TRBV6-3 and TRBJ1-5; TRBD1 agrees at 9 bases. The CDR3 sequence is 12 residues long. Looked up from germline, CDR1 is MNHEY and CDR2 is SVGEGT. The CDR3 sequence is CASSFRTGEPFF. The CDR3 coding sequence is TGTGCCAGCAGCTTCAGGACAGGGGAACCCTTTTTT.

This clone has just a few counts. The rearrangement joins TRBV12-3 or TRBV12-4 to TRBJ2-3; D gene unclear. CDR3 size: 12 residues. Trimming took 3 bases from V and 7 from J, leaving 8 bases between them. In DNA form, the CDR3 reads TGTGCCAGCAGTTTCCTCAGTAATACGCAGTATTTT. Protein product: CASSFLSNTQYF.

This sequence joins TRBV19 and TRBJ1-5; tentative D call: TRBD1 (5 bases). This CDR3 comprises 15 residues. Trimming left V 8 bases short and J 6 bases short, with 20 bases between. Germline V lookup: CDR1 LNHDA, CDR2 SQIVND (reference sequence). CDR3: CASSQTSDGGQPQHF. CDR3 sequence (DNA): TGTGCCAGTTCCCAGACCTCGGACGGGGGTCAGCCCCAGCATTTT.

Only a few counts were recorded for this clone. The chain carries TRBV7-9 and TRBJ1-5; D remains unclear. Germline CDR1 reads SEHNR; CDR2 reads FQNEAQ (reference sequence). The CDR3 is 14 residues long. Between the trimmed V and J ends, which lost 4 bases and 5 bases, there was a span of 12 bases. The CDR3 region is CASSSRSSDQPQHF. CDR3 nucleotides: TGTGCCAGCAGCTCCCGTTCCTCAGATCAGCCCCAGCATTTT.

V usage is TRBV5-1 and J usage is TRBJ2-1, with D perhaps matching TRBD1 (5 bases). The CDR3 totals 12 residues. Trimming removed 0 bases from V and 7 bases from J, with 5 bases in between. Per germline, CDR1 SGHRS and CDR2 YFSETQ. The CDR3 loop is CASSLEGNEQFF. The CDR3 nucleotides read TGCGCCAGCAGCTTGGAGGGGAATGAGCAGTTCTTC. The entire variable domain, with the rest obtained from reference TRBV5-1 and TRBJ2-1, is as follows: KAGVTQTPRYLIKTRGQQVTLSCSPISGHRSVSWYQQTPGQGLQFLFEYFSETQRNKGNFPGRFSGRQFSNSRSEMNVSTLELGDSALYLCASSLEGNEQFFGPGTRLTVL.

This clone was counted a single time. The chain couples TRBV10-3 to TRBJ2-7, with TRBD2 matching 11 bases. From germline, CDR1 is ENHRY and CDR2 SYGVKD. Trimming took 9 bases from V and 1 from J; bases not matched to a gene: 2. The length of the CDR3 is 13 residues. Here the CDR3 reads CAIGTSGSYEQYF. The DNA for the CDR3 is TGTGCCATTGGGACTAGCGGATCCTACGAGCAGTACTTC.

The chain carries TRBV5-1 and TRBJ1-5; a weak D match, TRBD1 (6 bases). Germline V CDR1 and CDR2: SGHRS, YFSETQ. Trimming left V 4 bases short and J 3 bases short, with 11 bases between. The CDR3 sequence is 14 residues long. CDR3 nucleotides: TGCGCCAGCAGCACGACAGGAGACAATCAGCCCCAGCATTTT. Translation: CASSTTGDNQPQHF. Combining the CDR3 with reference TRBV5-1 and TRBJ1-5 gives the whole variable domain KAGVTQTPRYLIKTRGQQVTLSCSPISGHRSVSWYQQTPGQGLQFLFEYFSETQRNKGNFPGRFSGRQFSNSRSEMNVSTLELGDSALYLCASSTTGDNQPQHFGDGTRLSIL.

J is TRBJ1-5 and V is TRBV2; the D is unclear. In germline, CDR1 is SNHLY, CDR2 FYNNEI. The CDR3 has 13 residues. Deletions cut 1 base from V and 5 bases from J, with 6 bases between. DNA of the CDR3: TGTGCCAGCAGTGAAGTACAGTATCAGCCCCAGCATTTT. Protein sequence: CASSEVQYQPQHF. The complete variable domain, with remaining parts taken from reference TRBV2 and TRBJ1-5, reads EPEVTQTPSHQVTQMGQEVILRCVPISNHLYFYWYRQILGQKVEFLVSFYNNEISEKSEIFDDQFSVERPDGSNFTLKIRSTKLEDSAMYFCASSEVQYQPQHFGDGTRLSIL.

The CDR3 DNA reads as TGTGCCAGCAGCTTGGTGGATCTGGGGCAGATTCTAGGGGGCACTGAAGCTTTCTTT. This sequence encodes CASSLVDLGQILGGTEAFF. The rearrangement joins TRBV5-6 to TRBJ1-1; D may be TRBD1 (6 bases). CDR1 is SGHDT, CDR2 YYEEEE, per germline. The V end was cut by 0 bases, the J end by 4 bases, with 25 bases between. CDR3 length equals 19 residues.

V is TRBV5-1 and J is TRBJ1-3, with D possibly TRBD1 on 5 matching bases. CDR3 length: 13 residues. Germline V gives CDR1 SGHRS, CDR2 YFSETQ. Trimming pared 4 bases from V and 10 bases from J, leaving 15 bases between. This CDR3 is CASSDLQDATIYF. The CDR3 DNA reads as TGCGCCAGCAGCGATTTACAGGACGCTACCATATATTTT.

This clone was seen ten or more times. In DNA, the CDR3 is TGTGCCAGCAGCTTCGCGGGGGGGCCGGTCGAGCAGTACTTC. Translating it yields CASSFAGGPVEQYF. The chain links TRBV7-3 to TRBJ2-7; 9 nucleotides line up with TRBD2. Germline CDR1 and CDR2: SGHTA and FQGTGA. The CDR3 has 14 amino acids. After removal of 3 bases from V and 6 bases from J, the junction contained 6 bases not matched to a gene. The full variable domain, with the rest looked up from reference TRBV7-3 and TRBJ2-7, is GAGVSQTPSNKVTEKGKYVELRCDPISGHTALYWYRQSLGQGPEFLIYFQGTGAADDSGLPNDRFFAVRPEGSVSTLKIQRTERGDSAVYLCASSFAGGPVEQYFGPGTRLTVT.

This clone showed up just once. The genes are TRBV6-5 and TRBJ2-7; 8 nucleotides align to TRBD2. Germline V lookup: CDR1 MNHEY, CDR2 SVGAGI. With V trimmed by 7 bases and J by 5 bases, 10 bases remained unmatched. The CDR3 is 14 amino acids. This chain's CDR3 is CASKGGTSWDEQYF. In DNA form, the CDR3 reads TGTGCCAGCAAGGGCGGGACTAGTTGGGACGAGCAGTACTTC.

The chain joins TRBV24-1 to TRBJ2-3; D ambiguous. The CDR3 loop spans 15 amino acids. From germline, CDR1 is KGHDR and CDR2 SFDVKD. V gave up 2 bases and J gave up 3 bases, with 11 bases separating them. The CDR3 DNA reads as TGTGCCACCAGTGATTCCCAGGTTGGGACAGATACGCAGTATTTT. It yields the protein CATSDSQVGTDTQYF.

The chain couples TRBV5-1 to TRBJ1-6; D not resolved. The CDR3 covers 14 residues. Per the germline V gene, CDR1 is SGHRS and CDR2 is YFSETQ. V was trimmed by 0 bases and J by 6 bases, leaving 7 bases between them. CDR3 nucleotide sequence: TGCGCCAGCAGCTTGGGAGAGGGTAATTCACCCCTCCACTTT. Translation: CASSLGEGNSPLHF.

This rearrangement joins TRBV25-1 to TRBJ1-1, with D unresolved. Germline V gives CDR1 MGHDK, CDR2 SYGVNS. Trimming removed 0 bases at V and 11 bases at J, with 10 bases between. The CDR3 totals 12 residues. In DNA form, the CDR3 reads TGTGCCAGCAGTGAATATCTCGGGGTGGCTTTCTTT. It translates to CASSEYLGVAFF. Looking up the rest from reference TRBV25-1 and TRBJ1-1 gives the full variable domain: EADIYQTPRYLVIGTGKKITLECSQTMGHDKMYWYQQDPGMELHLIHYSYGVNSTEKGDLSSESTVSRIRTEHFPLTLESARPSHTSQYLCASSEYLGVAFFGQGTRLTVV.

CDR3 sequence reads: CASNKFKRRGNYGYTF. The DNA of the CDR3 is TGCGCCAGCAATAAATTCAAGAGGCGGGGGAACTATGGCTACACCTTC. The chain uses TRBV4-3 and TRBJ1-2; maybe TRBD1 (5 bases). This CDR3 has 16 amino acids. Trimming pared 7 bases from V and 2 bases from J, leaving 20 bases between. Per the germline V gene, CDR1 is LGHNA and CDR2 is YSLEER.

The genes are TRBV6-1 and TRBJ2-3; maybe TRBD2 (6 bases). Germline CDR1 reads MNHNS; CDR2 reads SASEGT. The V and J ends lost 1 base and 10 bases respectively, with 18 bases between them. This CDR3 is built from 15 residues. CDR3 protein: CASSEGEAGRVAQYF. CDR3 nucleotides: TGTGCCAGCAGTGAAGGGGAGGCGGGCAGGGTGGCGCAGTATTTT.

The chain couples TRBV5-6 to TRBJ1-1, with 7 positions matching TRBD1. CDR3 length equals 15 residues. After removal of 1 base from V and 5 bases from J, the junction contained 8 bases not matched to a gene. Germline-derived CDR1 and CDR2 are SGHDT and YYEEEE. CDR3: CASSLLSRGRTEAFF. Written as DNA, the CDR3 is TGTGCCAGCAGCTTGCTCAGCAGGGGGAGAACTGAAGCTTTCTTT.

The rearrangement uses TRBV21-1 and TRBJ1-5; no check of the table's D call, TRBD1, against the DNA was made. TRBV21-1 is an annotated pseudogene. This CDR3 contains 15 residues. In DNA form, the CDR3 reads TGTGCCAGGCCTCTTAGGGACACGCGCAATCAGCCCCAGCATTTT. Translation gives CARPLRDTRNQPQHF.

V usage is TRBV29-1 and J usage is TRBJ2-2, with 16 bases matching TRBD2. This CDR3 region has 13 residues. The V segment lost 6 bases and the J segment 9 bases; nucleotides outside the gene matches: 1. Germline-derived CDR1 and CDR2 are SQVTM and ANQGSEA. The CDR3 sequence is CSVGLAGGRELFF. DNA of the CDR3: TGCAGCGTGGGACTAGCGGGGGGGCGGGAGCTGTTTTTT.

This clone has a handful of counts. The rearrangement joins TRBV5-1 to TRBJ2-3, with TRBD2 matching over 7 bases. V lost 3 bases to trimming and J lost 4 bases; unmatched junction nucleotides: 5. The CDR3 is made up of 14 amino acids. Germline CDR1 reads SGHRS; CDR2 reads YFSETQ. This CDR3 is CASSSGGASDTQYF. As DNA, the CDR3 is TGCGCCAGCAGCTCGGGAGGAGCTTCAGATACGCAGTATTTT.

This sequence joins TRBV4-3 and TRBJ2-2; 7 bases map to TRBD1. The CDR3 loop spans 14 amino acids. CDR1 is LGHNA and CDR2 is YSLEER in the germline V gene. V shed 4 bases and J 7 bases; nucleotides not matched to a gene: 6. CDR3 region: CASSPRRQGGELFF. The CDR3 DNA sequence: TGCGCCAGCAGCCCTAGGAGACAGGGCGGGGAGCTGTTTTTT.

The CDR3 DNA follows: TGTGCCAGCAGCCAAGATGTTGGGCCAGGGGCCGAGCAGTACTTC. The encoded protein is CASSQDVGPGAEQYF. This chain joins TRBV14 and TRBJ2-7, with a weak D call TRBD1 (6 bases). In germline, CDR1 is SGHDN, CDR2 FVKESK. V was pared by 0 bases and J by 6 bases, with 15 bases between. This CDR3 has 15 residues.

The genes are TRBV19 and TRBJ2-2; 10 positions agree with TRBD2. Looked up from germline, CDR1 is LNHDA and CDR2 is SQIVND (reference sequence). The CDR3 is 14 residues long. The J segment lost 7 bases and the V segment lost 9 bases, leaving 8 bases of the junction unmatched. DNA of the CDR3: TGTGCCAGCAATAGCGGGGGGCATATCGGGGAGCTGTTTTTT. Translating it yields CASNSGGHIGELFF.